These 21 T cell receptor beta chains were all obtained from the same sample, sequenced in a study of neoadjuvant anti-PD-1 for oral cavity cancer. Measured with immunoSEQ multiplex PCR; TCRdb has only the in-frame clones, and not every one. Counted here are about 14,000 clones, 62% occurring once; the ten biggest clones make up about 2.4%. Source: PBMCs, taken before nivolumab (anti-PD-1) treatment. The receptors stem from a person between 40 and 80 years old with oral cavity squamous cell carcinoma.

This clone came up a few times. The chain carries TRBV19 and TRBJ2-2; D is ambiguous. Trimming removed 3 bases from V and 0 bases from J, with 17 bases in between. The CDR3 extends over 18 amino acids. Germline V gene lookup returns CDR1 LNHDA and CDR2 SQIVND (reference sequence). The CDR3 protein is CASSILAPLTANTGELFF. In nucleotides, the CDR3 is TGTGCCAGTAGTATCCTCGCCCCACTCACAGCGAACACCGGGGAGCTGTTTTTT.

This clone was counted only a few times. This chain joins TRBV14 and TRBJ1-2, with unresolved D. V lost 4 bases, J lost 3 bases, and 15 bases lay in between. In germline, CDR1 is SGHDN, CDR2 FVKESK. CDR3 length: 15 amino acids. CDR3 residues: CASSPLVRADYGYTF. CDR3 DNA sequence: TGTGCCAGCAGCCCCCTAGTGAGGGCGGACTATGGCTACACCTTC.

V gene TRBV6-1 combines with J gene TRBJ1-1; 9 bases map to TRBD1. The J segment lost 5 bases and the V segment lost 7 bases, leaving 11 bases of the junction unmatched. The germline V gene has CDR1 MNHNS and CDR2 SASEGT. The CDR3 is 15 residues long. This chain's CDR3 is CASKPPTGGRTEAFF. CDR3 coding DNA: TGTGCCAGCAAACCTCCGACAGGGGGGAGAACTGAAGCTTTCTTT.

This sequence joins TRBV27 and TRBJ2-5; 8 nucleotides align to TRBD1. V was pared by 6 bases and J by 3 bases, with 15 bases of the junction left unmatched. The CDR3 runs to 17 residues. Germline assignment: CDR1 MNHEY and CDR2 SMNVEV (reference sequence). CDR3 amino acids: CASSYQPPTGVEETQYF. The DNA of the CDR3 is TGTGCCAGCAGCTACCAACCCCCGACAGGGGTAGAAGAGACCCAGTACTTC.

The chain employs TRBV4-1 and TRBJ2-7; 8 positions match TRBD1. Trimming at V came to 1 base and at J to 2 bases, leaving 13 bases not matched to a gene. Germline CDR1 and CDR2: MGHRA and YSYEKL. The CDR3 has 18 residues. CDR3 nucleotide sequence: TGCGCCAGCAGCCAAGGCCTCCGGGACAGGTGGCGGACCTACGAGCAGTACTTC. Protein sequence: CASSQGLRDRWRTYEQYF.

The chain couples TRBV5-1 to TRBJ2-1; D may be TRBD1 (6 bases). CDR1 is SGHRS and CDR2 is YFSETQ in the germline V gene. The CDR3 extends over 19 amino acids. V lost 7 bases, J lost 0 bases, and 26 bases lay in between. CDR3 bases: TGCGCCAGCGGGCTTTCTCGGGACACCTCCTTGAGCTCCTACAATGAGCAGTTCTTC. Amino acids: CASGLSRDTSLSSYNEQFF.

The genes are TRBV19 and TRBJ1-2; D call uncertain. V lost 6 bases to trimming and J lost 2 bases, with 19 bases between them. CDR3 length equals 16 residues. Germline values: CDR1 LNHDA, CDR2 SQIVND (reference sequence). This CDR3 reads CASSLTVDGENYGYTF. Here the CDR3 DNA reads TGTGCCAGTAGCCTCACCGTGGACGGCGAGAACTATGGCTACACCTTC.

CDR3 loop: CASSLPSTGYSYEQYF. Written as DNA, the CDR3 is TGTGCCAGCAGTTTACCTTCGACGGGCTACTCCTACGAGCAGTACTTC. The V and J genes are TRBV28 and TRBJ2-7; no firm D call. The V end lost 2 bases, the J end lost 0 bases, and 14 bases lay between the germline ends. The length of the CDR3 is 16 residues. The germline V gene encodes CDR1 MDHEN and CDR2 SYDVKM.

The rearrangement joins TRBV19 to TRBJ2-2; weak D call: TRBD1 (6 bases). The length of the CDR3 is 13 residues. Germline V gene data show CDR1 as LNHDA and CDR2 as SQIVND (reference sequence). Trimming pared 4 bases from V and 5 bases from J, leaving 8 bases between. CDR3 region: CASSTGVTGELFF. DNA of the CDR3: TGTGCCAGTAGTACAGGGGTGACCGGGGAGCTGTTTTTT.

This chain joins TRBV7-9 and TRBJ2-1; no clear D. The CDR3 contains 13 residues. Germline V gene data show CDR1 as SEHNR and CDR2 as FQNEAQ (reference sequence). V was trimmed by 5 bases and J by 5 bases, leaving 10 bases between them. This CDR3 is CASSPSFHNEQFF. CDR3 nucleotide sequence: TGTGCCAGCAGCCCCTCCTTCCACAATGAGCAGTTCTTC.

The rearrangement links TRBV2 to TRBJ2-3, with 14 nucleotides matching TRBD2. CDR3 size: 14 residues. V shed 6 bases, J shed 10 bases, and the junction held 6 bases outside the gene matches. The germline CDR1 and CDR2 sequences are SNHLY and FYNNEI. CDR3 region: CASSPGLAGVAQYF. In nucleotides, the CDR3 is TGTGCCAGCAGCCCGGGACTAGCGGGAGTCGCGCAGTATTTT.

The J gene is TRBJ1-5, the V gene TRBV5-8; 10 bases map to TRBD1. The length of the CDR3 is 15 residues. J gave up 6 bases and V 4 bases, and 7 bases lay outside the gene matches. Germline CDR1 is SGHTS and CDR2 is YDEGEE. The CDR3 protein is CASSRGQGVRQPQHF. In DNA, the CDR3 is TGTGCCAGCAGCAGAGGACAGGGGGTTCGTCAGCCCCAGCATTTT.

The chain recombines TRBV5-1 with TRBJ2-7, with 8 bases fitting TRBD1. Trimming cost V 4 bases and J 5 bases; bases outside gene matches: 8. The CDR3 has 14 amino acids. CDR1 is SGHRS and CDR2 is YFSETQ in the germline V gene. The CDR3 DNA reads TGCGCCAGCAGCCCCTGGACAGGGAGCAACGAGCAGTACTTC. It yields the protein CASSPWTGSNEQYF. The variable domain in full, completed from reference TRBV5-1 and TRBJ2-7, reads KAGVTQTPRYLIKTRGQQVTLSCSPISGHRSVSWYQQTPGQGLQFLFEYFSETQRNKGNFPGRFSGRQFSNSRSEMNVSTLELGDSALYLCASSPWTGSNEQYFGPGTRLTVT.

This CDR3 reads CASSVDSNYEQYF. As DNA, the CDR3 is TGTGCCAGCAGCGTGGACTCTAACTACGAGCAGTACTTC. This sequence joins TRBV11-2 and TRBJ2-7; the D gene is possibly TRBD2 (5 bases). This CDR3 is built from 13 residues. CDR1 SGHAT and CDR2 FQNNGV come from the germline V gene. With 5 bases removed from V and 3 bases from J, the gap between germline ends came to 11 bases.

The chain carries TRBV5-4 and TRBJ1-2; possible D gene TRBD1, 5 bases. The germline CDR1 and CDR2 sequences are SGHNT and YYREEE (reference sequence). Trimming shortened V by 4 bases and J by 4 bases, and 17 bases separated the two germline ends. This CDR3 contains 15 residues. The CDR3 protein is CASSLPGRLSYGYTF. DNA for the CDR3: TGTGCCAGCAGCCTACCGGGACGCCTGTCCTATGGCTACACCTTC.

The V and J genes are TRBV9 and TRBJ2-7, with TRBD1 matching over 11 bases. The V segment lost 7 bases and the J segment 1 base; nucleotides outside the gene matches: 7. This CDR3 comprises 15 residues. Per germline, CDR1 SGDLS and CDR2 YYNGEE. CDR3 protein: CASSVGTGGSYEQYF. DNA for the CDR3: TGTGCCAGCTCTGTTGGGACAGGGGGTTCCTACGAGCAGTACTTC.

This chain uses TRBV7-3 with TRBJ2-1; D might be TRBD2 (6 bases). CDR1 and CDR2 (germline): SGHTA, FQGTGA. The CDR3 runs to 14 residues. V was cut by 5 bases and J by 8 bases, with 16 bases left in between. Written as DNA, the CDR3 is TGTGCCAGCAGCCTGGGGAGGATTATCGATGAGCAGTTCTTC. It is translated as CASSLGRIIDEQFF.

J is TRBJ1-1 and V is TRBV5-6; a possible D gene is TRBD1 (5 bases). CDR3 length equals 14 residues. Germline CDR1 is SGHDT and CDR2 is YYEEEE. V was pared by 7 bases and J by 0 bases, with 13 bases between. CDR3 amino acids: CASRHGTVNTEAFF. The CDR3 region has the DNA TGTGCCAGCCGCCACGGGACGGTGAACACTGAAGCTTTCTTT. The whole variable domain, filled in from reference TRBV5-6 and TRBJ1-1, reads DAGVTQSPTHLIKTRGQQVTLRCSPKSGHDTVSWYQQALGQGPQFIFQYYEEEERQRGNFPDRFSGHQFPNYSSELNVNALLLGDSALYLCASRHGTVNTEAFFGQGTRLTVV.

This chain uses TRBV28 with TRBJ1-5; D is unresolved. The length of the CDR3 is 13 residues. V was trimmed by 3 bases and J by 1 base, leaving 4 bases between them. The germline V gene encodes CDR1 MDHEN and CDR2 SYDVKM. CDR3 amino acids: CASSFGSNQPQHF. CDR3 bases: TGTGCCAGCAGTTTCGGGAGCAATCAGCCCCAGCATTTT.

This rearrangement joins TRBV27 to TRBJ1-6; D gene unclear. The germline V gene encodes CDR1 MNHEY and CDR2 SMNVEV (reference sequence). CDR3 length equals 15 residues. The V end lost 8 bases, the J end lost 5 bases, and 16 bases lay between the germline ends. The CDR3 DNA reads as TGTGCCAGCTCAATCCGGACGGGTCATAATTCACCCCTCCACTTT. Translated, it gives CASSIRTGHNSPLHF.

A few counts support this clone. The chain recombines TRBV21-1 with TRBJ2-7; the table names TRBD1, a call not compared with the DNA. TRBV21-1 is a recognized pseudogene. The CDR3 consists of 16 residues. The CDR3 sequence is CASSTRCQGGSYEQYF. In DNA, the CDR3 is TGTGCCAGCAGCACACGCTGCCAGGGCGGCTCCTACGAGCAGTACTTC.